This T cell receptor (beta chain) originates from a study of OX40 agonist ivuxolimab in advanced cancers. Study at large: Each patient was given ivuxolimab into a vein every 2 weeks, at 0.01 to 10 mg/kg. Partial responses were achieved by three patients, one with hepatocellular carcinoma and two with cutaneous melanoma. General observations from the study: The specificity for antigen of the expanded peripheral T cells was not determined.

Germline V gene data show CDR1 as GTSNPN and CDR2 as SVGIG (reference sequence). The CDR3 length is 15 residues. V was cut by 4 bases and J by 2 bases, with 18 bases left in between. Sequenced by immunoSEQ multiplex PCR; TCRdb stores in-frame clones only, minus some. The sample shows 60,000 to 65,000 clones, 85% to 95% of them seen only once. Patients were ineligible given autoimmune disease history or systemic immunosuppression. With regard to this clone: Its antigen remains unknown.

V gene TRBV30 combines with J gene TRBJ2-7, with a possible D match to TRBD2 (6 bases). The sequence was obtained from an adult with an advanced solid tumor such as melanoma, head and neck, liver or kidney cancer. The sample was CD4+ or CD8+ T cells sorted from blood, taken in a trial of the OX40 agonist ivuxolimab. CDR3 residues: CAWTSGRRAAYEQYF. The CDR3 DNA reads TGTGCCTGGACCTCGGGGCGGAGGGCAGCCTACGAGCAGTACTTC.